This entry lists 3 T cell receptor beta chains sequenced from one sample in a study of OX40 agonist ivuxolimab in advanced cancers. The method was immunoSEQ multiplex PCR; TCRdb's version includes in-frame clones alone and lacks a portion of them. Of tens of thousands of clones detected, roughly 86% appear once; the ten largest clones hold less than 1.1%. This specimen was CD4+ or CD8+ T cells sorted from blood, taken in a trial of the OX40 agonist ivuxolimab. The receptors were sampled from an adult with an advanced solid tumor such as melanoma, head and neck, liver or kidney cancer.

The chain links TRBV19 to TRBJ1-2; 7 bases are shared with TRBD1. The CDR3 consists of 14 residues. V dropped 4 bases and J dropped 1; count of bases not matched to a gene: 3. Germline V gene lookup returns CDR1 LNHDA and CDR2 SQIVND (reference sequence). The chain's CDR3 is CASSRGQNNYGYTF. The CDR3, as DNA: TGTGCCAGTAGTAGGGGACAGAATAACTATGGCTACACCTTC.

This rearrangement joins TRBV7-6 to TRBJ2-2, with 11 bases fitting TRBD2. Germline loops: CDR1 SGHVS, CDR2 FNYEAQ. CDR3 length equals 17 residues. V lost 1 base, J lost 0 bases, and 1 base stayed unmatched. CDR3 bases: TGTGCCAGCAGCTTAGGGACTAGCGGGTCGAACACCGGGGAGCTGTTTTTT. Translated: CASSLGTSGSNTGELFF.

The table lists this clone with a count of one. The rearrangement links TRBV5-1 to TRBJ2-6; TRBD1 might be the D (5 bases). Trimming pared 4 bases from V and 0 bases from J, leaving 8 bases between. Germline V lookup: CDR1 SGHRS, CDR2 YFSETQ. There are 15 residues in the CDR3. CDR3 amino acids: CASSPDSSGANVLTF. In nucleotides, the CDR3 is TGCGCCAGCAGCCCCGACAGCTCTGGGGCCAACGTCCTGACTTTC. Complete variable domain (other parts from reference TRBV5-1 and TRBJ2-6): KAGVTQTPRYLIKTRGQQVTLSCSPISGHRSVSWYQQTPGQGLQFLFEYFSETQRNKGNFPGRFSGRQFSNSRSEMNVSTLELGDSALYLCASSPDSSGANVLTFGAGSRLTVL.